The 22 T cell receptor beta chains below all came from one sample that was sequenced in a study of shared T cell receptors in the human thymus. Some clones are missing from TCRdb's copy, which holds only in-frame ones; the method was immunoSEQ multiplex PCR. Of 600,000 or so clones listed, around 87% are singletons. These same data were also listed under a study on human thymus T cells.

Material: thymocytes. The receptors derive from a boy in the first two years of life with a congenital heart defect.

The gene calls are TRBV4-1 and TRBJ1-1; 7 positions match TRBD1. The CDR3 runs 14 residues. Trimming removed 3 bases from V and 1 base from J; junction bases left unmatched: 2. Germline V gene sequence: CDR1 MGHRA, CDR2 YSYEKL. CDR3 bases: TGCGCCAGCAGCCACGGGACAGCGAACACTGAAGCTTTCTTT. As protein: CASSHGTANTEAFF.

The genes are TRBV7-9 and TRBJ2-1; D not resolved. Germline CDR1 and CDR2: SEHNR and FQNEAQ (reference sequence). Between the trimmed V and J ends, which lost 3 bases and 6 bases, there was a span of 12 bases. The CDR3 has 14 residues. CDR3 sequence: CASSFFGPGNEQFF. CDR3 DNA sequence: TGTGCCAGCAGCTTTTTCGGTCCCGGCAATGAGCAGTTCTTC.

The V and J genes are TRBV6-4 and TRBJ1-2, with D possibly being TRBD1 (5 bases). Per the germline V gene, CDR1 is MRHNA and CDR2 is SNTAGT. Trimming shortened V by 2 bases and J by 4 bases, and 20 bases separated the two germline ends. This CDR3 is built from 17 residues. The CDR3 reads CASSDRPGTSPSYGYTF. The CDR3 DNA reads as TGTGCCAGCAGTGACCGGCCCGGGACTTCCCCTTCCTATGGCTACACCTTC.

V gene TRBV11-2 combines with J gene TRBJ2-3; 9 positions agree with TRBD2. The CDR3 runs 16 residues. The germline CDR1 and CDR2 sequences are SGHAT and FQNNGV. With 3 bases clipped from V and 1 base from J, the junction kept 5 bases outside the gene matches. The CDR3 spells CASSFLKRGGTDTQYF. CDR3 nucleotides: TGTGCCAGCAGCTTTTTGAAGCGGGGGGGCACAGATACGCAGTATTTT.

This chain joins TRBV10-1 and TRBJ2-7; weak D call: TRBD1 (5 bases). The CDR3 extends over 13 amino acids. V was pared by 2 bases and J by 4 bases, with 9 bases between. Germline lookup yields CDR1 WNHNN and CDR2 SYGVQD (reference sequence). CDR3 nucleotides: TGCGCCAGCAGTGAGGGTCCAGGGTACGAGCAGTACTTC. This encodes CASSEGPGYEQYF.

The table lists this clone with a few counts. The chain combines TRBV19 with TRBJ1-3; TRBD1 aligns across 10 bases. V lost 7 bases to trimming and J lost 7 bases; unmatched junction nucleotides: 4. Per the germline V gene, CDR1 is LNHDA and CDR2 is SQIVND (reference sequence). This CDR3 is 13 amino acids long. The CDR3 DNA is TGTGCCAGTAACCCGGGACAGGGGAACACCATATATTTT. This sequence encodes CASNPGQGNTIYF.

The chain employs TRBV19 and TRBJ2-2; 7 bases are shared with TRBD1. The CDR3 covers 15 residues. CDR1 and CDR2 from the germline V gene are LNHDA and SQIVND (reference sequence). Trimming removed 4 bases from V and 1 base from J; junction bases left unmatched: 3. In nucleotides, the CDR3 is TGTGCCAGTAGTAACGGGGACAGGAACACCGGGGAGCTGTTTTTT. It translates to CASSNGDRNTGELFF.

V usage is TRBV27 and J usage is TRBJ2-4, with D perhaps TRBD1 (6 bases). The CDR3 runs 17 residues. The germline CDR1 and CDR2 sequences are MNHEY and SMNVEV (reference sequence). The V end lost 1 base, the J end lost 1 base, and 14 bases lay between the germline ends. CDR3 residues: CASSLFGQQGAKNIQYF. The CDR3, as DNA: TGTGCCAGCAGTTTATTCGGACAGCAGGGGGCCAAAAACATTCAGTACTTC.

The chain combines TRBV5-6 with TRBJ2-5; unclear D gene. Germline assignment: CDR1 SGHDT and CDR2 YYEEEE. CDR3 size: 13 residues. V lost 1 base and J lost 0, with 4 bases in between. CDR3 bases: TGTGCCAGCAGCTTGCAGAACCAAGAGACCCAGTACTTC. Its translation: CASSLQNQETQYF.

The V call is TRBV27, the J call TRBJ2-7, with unresolved D. CDR3 length: 14 amino acids. Trimming removed 0 bases from V and 0 bases from J, with 6 bases in between. Germline V CDR1 and CDR2: MNHEY, SMNVEV (reference sequence). The CDR3 loop reads CASSLSLGSYEQYF. For the CDR3, the DNA is TGTGCCAGCAGTTTATCTCTAGGCTCCTACGAGCAGTACTTC.

V and J are TRBV28 and TRBJ1-1, with D tentatively TRBD1 (6 bases). The CDR3 has 17 amino acids. Trimming took off 4 bases at V and 0 bases at J, with 18 bases between the two ends. CDR1 is MDHEN and CDR2 is SYDVKM in the germline V gene. CDR3 nucleotides: TGTGCCAGCAGTTCTGGTCGGAAGCAGGGGCTGAACACTGAAGCTTTCTTT. It codes for CASSSGRKQGLNTEAFF.

The gene calls are TRBV27 and TRBJ2-7; D remains unclear. The V and J ends lost 7 bases and 3 bases respectively, with 10 bases between them. The CDR3 consists of 12 residues. Germline V CDR1 and CDR2: MNHEY, SMNVEV (reference sequence). CDR3 coding DNA: TGTGCCAGCAAACACCACGACTACGAGCAGTACTTC. It specifies CASKHHDYEQYF.

The chain links TRBV6-6 to TRBJ1-6; no reliable D call. The CDR3 runs to 14 residues. CDR1 MNHNY and CDR2 SVGAGI come from the germline V gene (reference sequence). The V and J ends lost 5 bases and 5 bases respectively, with 10 bases between them. CDR3 sequence reads: CASSRGENNSPLHF. The CDR3 DNA reads TGTGCCAGCAGTCGGGGAGAGAATAATTCACCCCTCCACTTT.

The V call is TRBV19, the J call TRBJ2-2; 12 bases match TRBD2. CDR3 size: 21 residues. From germline, CDR1 is LNHDA and CDR2 SQIVND (reference sequence). The ends lost 4 bases at V and 3 bases at J; junction bases unmatched: 18. The CDR3 nucleotides are TGTGCCAGTAGTACCACGAGGGGGACGACTAGCGGGGGAAAACACACCGGGGAGCTGTTTTTT. It is translated as CASSTTRGTTSGGKHTGELFF. Variable domain in full (rest from reference TRBV19 and TRBJ2-2): DGGITQSPKYLFRKEGQNVTLSCEQNLNHDAMYWYRQDPGQGLRLIYYSQIVNDFQKGDIAEGYSVSREKKESFPLTVTSAQKNPTAFYLCASSTTRGTTSGGKHTGELFFGEGSRLTVL.

This CDR3 is CASSGGQGGTASTDTQYF. DNA for the CDR3: TGTGCCAGCAGCGGGGGACAGGGGGGCACCGCTAGCACAGATACGCAGTATTTT. The chain employs TRBV9 and TRBJ2-3; 11 bases are shared with TRBD1. Per the germline V gene, CDR1 is SGDLS and CDR2 is YYNGEE. The J segment lost 0 bases and the V segment lost 3 bases, leaving 9 bases of the junction unmatched. The CDR3 consists of 18 residues.

This chain connects TRBV11-1 to TRBJ2-7, with a possible D match to TRBD1 (5 bases). Trimming stripped 4 bases from V and 0 bases from J, with 10 bases between. Germline CDR1 SGHAT, CDR2 FQDESV (reference sequence). CDR3 size: 14 residues. CDR3 in DNA: TGTGCCAGCAGCTACAGGCCCTCCTCCTACGAGCAGTACTTC. This sequence encodes CASSYRPSSYEQYF.

The chain couples TRBV27 to TRBJ2-7; TRBD1 matches 9 bases. The junction had 7 bases not matched to a gene; V was cut back by 6 bases and J by 7 bases. CDR1 is MNHEY, CDR2 SMNVEV, per germline (reference sequence). The CDR3 consists of 13 residues. CDR3 protein: CASRRGQGWEQYF. As DNA, the CDR3 is TGTGCCAGCAGGAGGGGACAGGGTTGGGAGCAGTACTTC.

The rearrangement uses TRBV30 and TRBJ1-5, with TRBD1 matching over 8 bases. CDR1 GTSNPN and CDR2 SVGIG come from the germline V gene (reference sequence). This CDR3 comprises 18 residues. J lost 0 bases, V lost 0 bases, and 10 bases had no gene match. CDR3 DNA sequence: TGTGCCTGGAGTGTCGACAGGGGAACGCGCTATAGCAATCAGCCCCAGCATTTT. Its protein product is CAWSVDRGTRYSNQPQHF.

The gene calls are TRBV28 and TRBJ2-7; D ambiguous. CDR1 and CDR2 from the germline V gene are MDHEN and SYDVKM. This CDR3 has 12 residues. V gave up 5 bases and J gave up 5 bases, with 10 bases separating them. The CDR3 DNA sequence: TGTGCCAGCAGTCCACGAGGAAACGAGCAGTACTTC. Translation gives CASSPRGNEQYF.

The chain employs TRBV19 and TRBJ1-3, with D unclear. Trimming removed 1 base at V and 0 bases at J, with 7 bases between. Germline V lookup: CDR1 LNHDA, CDR2 SQIVND (reference sequence). The CDR3 loop spans 15 amino acids. CDR3 bases: TGTGCCAGTAGTATAGGAGAGAGCTCTGGAAACACCATATATTTT. This codes for CASSIGESSGNTIYF.

The J gene is TRBJ1-5, the V gene TRBV4-3, with 9 bases that match TRBD1. The CDR3 contains 18 residues. Trimming took 0 bases from V and 9 from J; bases not matched to a gene: 15. The germline V gene has CDR1 LGHNA and CDR2 YSLEER. This CDR3 is CASSQEFGRQGVGGPQHF. CDR3 nucleotide sequence: TGCGCCAGCAGCCAAGAATTCGGTCGACAGGGGGTAGGTGGGCCCCAGCATTTT.

V and J are TRBV4-1 and TRBJ1-5, with 7 bases that match TRBD1. Germline lookup yields CDR1 MGHRA and CDR2 YSYEKL. This CDR3 has 15 residues. V gave up 4 bases and J gave up 5 bases; unmatched junction bases: 8. CDR3 amino acids: CASSPQRDSHQPQHF. CDR3 coding DNA: TGCGCCAGCAGCCCCCAACGGGACAGTCATCAGCCCCAGCATTTT.